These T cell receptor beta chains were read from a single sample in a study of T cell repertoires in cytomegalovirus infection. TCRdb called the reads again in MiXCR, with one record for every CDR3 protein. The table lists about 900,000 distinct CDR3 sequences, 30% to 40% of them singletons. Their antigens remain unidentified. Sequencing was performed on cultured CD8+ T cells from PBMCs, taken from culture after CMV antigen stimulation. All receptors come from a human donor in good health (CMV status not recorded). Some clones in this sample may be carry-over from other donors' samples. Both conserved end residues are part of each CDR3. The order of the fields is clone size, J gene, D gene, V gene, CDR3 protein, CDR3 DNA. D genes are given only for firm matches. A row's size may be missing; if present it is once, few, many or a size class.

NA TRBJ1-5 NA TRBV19 CASSIFGQSNQPQHF TGTGCCAGTAGTATTTTTGGGCAGAGCAATCAGCCCCAGCATTTT
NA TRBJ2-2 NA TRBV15 CATSRGGSTGELFF TGTGCCACCAGCAGAGGGGGGTCTACCGGGGAGCTGTTTTTT
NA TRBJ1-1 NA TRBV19 CASSIVRERGTEAFF TGTGCCAGTAGTATAGTTAGGGAGCGGGGCACTGAAGCTTTCTTT
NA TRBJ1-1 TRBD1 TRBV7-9 CASSTTGVSTEAFF TGTGCCAGCAGCACAACAGGGGTGAGCACTGAAGCTTTCTTT
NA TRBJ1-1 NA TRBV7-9 CASSSGVQAFF TGTGCCAGCAGCTCAGGGGTTCAAGCTTTCTTT
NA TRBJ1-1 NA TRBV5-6 CASIPRRVNTEAFF TGTGCCAGCATCCCTCGGAGAGTGAACACTGAAGCTTTCTTT
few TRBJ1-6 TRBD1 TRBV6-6 CATGTGNSPLHF TGTGCCACCGGGACAGGGAATTCACCCCTCCACTTT
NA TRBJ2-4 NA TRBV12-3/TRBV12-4 CASRGGDPSQNIQYF TGTGCCAGTAGAGGGGGGGACCCTAGCCAAAACATTCAGTACTTC
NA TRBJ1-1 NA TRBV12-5 CASGLESGIGRTEAFF TGTGCTAGTGGTTTGGAATCCGGGATTGGGAGGACTGAAGCTTTCTTT
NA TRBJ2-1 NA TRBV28 CASMANEQFF TGTGCCAGCATGGCCAATGAGCAGTTCTTC
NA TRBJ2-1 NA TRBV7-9 CASSYTDHEQFF TGTGCCAGCAGCTACACGGATCATGAGCAGTTCTTC
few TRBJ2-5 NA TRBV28 CASSSKGLAETQYF TGTGCCAGCAGCAGTAAGGGGTTGGCAGAGACCCAGTACTTC
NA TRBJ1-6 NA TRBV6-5 CASSRDGLSPLHF TGTGCCAGCAGCCGGGACGGACTATCACCCCTCCACTTT
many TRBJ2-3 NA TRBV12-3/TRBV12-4 CASSFGAHSYATDTQYF TGTGCCAGCAGTTTTGGAGCTCACAGTTACGCCACAGATACGCAGTATTTT
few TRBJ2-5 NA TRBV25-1 CASSESVDETQYF TGTGCCAGCAGTGAGTCAGTGGATGAGACCCAGTACTTC
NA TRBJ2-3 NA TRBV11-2 CASSLVYLNEDTQYF TGTGCCAGCAGCTTAGTATACCTTAACGAAGATACGCAGTATTTT
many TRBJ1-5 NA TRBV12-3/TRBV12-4 CASSFTKNQPQHF TGTGCCAGCAGTTTTACGAAAAATCAGCCCCAGCATTTT
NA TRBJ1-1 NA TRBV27 CASSLPGRKAFF TGTGCCAGCAGTTTACCCGGACGCAAAGCTTTCTTT
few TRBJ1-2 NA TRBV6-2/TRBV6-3 CASSYGGYPSGYTF TGTGCCAGCAGTTACGGAGGGTACCCGTCTGGCTACACCTTC
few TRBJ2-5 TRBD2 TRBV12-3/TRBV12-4 CASSFMLGRGARETQYF TGTGCCAGCAGTTTTATGCTCGGGCGGGGGGCGAGAGAGACCCAGTACTTC
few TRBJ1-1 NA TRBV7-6 CASSLAEGFGTEAFF TGTGCCAGCAGCTTAGCTGAAGGGTTTGGGACTGAAGCTTTCTTT
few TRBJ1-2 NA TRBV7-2 CASSLSAIDGYTF TGTGCCAGCAGCTTATCAGCAATCGATGGCTACACCTTC
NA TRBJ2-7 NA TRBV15 CATSQVPGTRSSYEQYF TGTGCCACCAGCCAGGTCCCCGGGACTCGGAGCTCCTACGAGCAGTACTTC
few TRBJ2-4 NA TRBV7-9 CASSLPGGAKNIQYF TGTGCCAGCAGCTTACCAGGCGGGGCCAAAAACATTCAGTACTTC
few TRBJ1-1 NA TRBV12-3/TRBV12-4 CASSWAGGAGTEAFF TGTGCCAGCAGTTGGGCGGGGGGCGCGGGCACTGAAGCTTTCTTT
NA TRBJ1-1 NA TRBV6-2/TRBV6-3 CASSYTGDECFF TGTGCCAGCAGTTACACGGGAGACGAATGCTTCTTT
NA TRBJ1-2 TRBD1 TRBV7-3 CASSLTGTDYYGYTF TGTGCCAGCAGCTTAACCGGGACAGATTACTATGGCTACACCTTC
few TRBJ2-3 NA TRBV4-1 CASSPGRSSTDTQYF TGCGCCAGCAGCCCGGGACGGTCAAGCACAGATACGCAGTATTTT
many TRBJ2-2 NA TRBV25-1 CASYWDTRTNTGELFF TGTGCCAGCTACTGGGACACTAGAACGAACACCGGGGAGCTGTTTTTT
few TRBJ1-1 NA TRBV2 CASSDTMNTEAFF TGTGCCAGCAGTGATACAATGAACACTGAAGCTTTCTTT
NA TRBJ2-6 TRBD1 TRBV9 CASSVGTDRGGGANVLTF TGTGCCAGCAGCGTAGGAACCGACAGGGGGGGTGGGGCCAACGTCCTGACTTTC
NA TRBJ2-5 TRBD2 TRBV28 CASTPSGGETQYF TGTGCCAGCACCCCTAGCGGGGGAGAGACCCAGTACTTC
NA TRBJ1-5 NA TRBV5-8 CASNKGMAQPQHF TGTGCCAGCAACAAAGGAATGGCCCAGCCCCAGCATTTT
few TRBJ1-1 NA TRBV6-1 CASIGGSAEAFF TGTGCCAGCATAGGGGGGAGCGCTGAAGCTTTCTTT
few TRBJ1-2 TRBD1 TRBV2 CASALVPGQGAYGYTF TGTGCCAGCGCCCTAGTCCCGGGACAGGGCGCCTATGGCTACACCTTC
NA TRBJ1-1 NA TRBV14 CASSQDFVFTEAFF TGTGCCAGCAGCCAAGATTTTGTATTCACTGAAGCTTTCTTT
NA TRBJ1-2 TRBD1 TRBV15 CATSRTPGQGANYGYTF TGTGCCACCAGCAGGACTCCGGGACAGGGTGCTAACTATGGCTACACCTTC
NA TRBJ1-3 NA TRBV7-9 CASSQEEVRGSGNTIYF TGTGCCAGCAGCCAAGAGGAGGTCCGAGGCTCTGGAAACACCATATATTTT
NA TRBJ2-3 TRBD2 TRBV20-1 CSARDPSGRGAPDTQYF TGCAGTGCTAGAGACCCCTCTGGGCGGGGGGCCCCAGATACGCAGTATTTT
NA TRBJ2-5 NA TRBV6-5 CANSLQETQYF TGTGCCAACAGCCTCCAGGAGACCCAGTACTTC
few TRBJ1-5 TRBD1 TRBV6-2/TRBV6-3 CASIPGQSWNNQPQHF TGTGCCAGCATTCCGGGACAGTCTTGGAACAATCAGCCCCAGCATTTT
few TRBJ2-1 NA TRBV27 CASSLEGHNEQFF TGTGCCAGCAGTTTGGAGGGACACAATGAGCAGTTCTTC